One sample yielded the 14 T cell receptor beta chains listed below, sequenced in a study of PD-1 blockade in classical Hodgkin lymphoma. Exposure to brentuximab vedotin varied, and each patient had relapsed following autologous stem cell transplantation. Profiling relied on immunoSEQ multiplex PCR, and the TCRdb table lists in-frame clones only, not all of them. Of 23,000 or so clones listed, approximately 80% were seen once; the top ten hold approximately 6.4%. This specimen consisted of peripheral blood mononuclear cells (PBMCs), obtained at baseline. Every receptor here comes from a human donor with classical Hodgkin lymphoma.

The V gene is TRBV5-6, the J gene TRBJ2-3, with D maybe TRBD2 (5 bases). V dropped 0 bases and J dropped 2 bases, with 13 bases sitting between them. Germline V gene lookup returns CDR1 SGHDT and CDR2 YYEEEE. The length of the CDR3 is 16 residues. The CDR3 DNA sequence: TGTGCCAGCAGCTTGGTCGGGAACGCCTACACAGATACGCAGTATTTT. It yields the protein CASSLVGNAYTDTQYF.

V gene TRBV6-6 combines with J gene TRBJ1-1; D is ambiguous. V lost 5 bases to trimming and J lost 7 bases, with 20 bases between them. The CDR3 extends over 15 amino acids. Germline CDR1 MNHNY, CDR2 SVGAGI (reference sequence). The CDR3 protein is CASSRSPQSYGEAFF. The CDR3 bases are TGTGCCAGCAGTCGCTCGCCTCAAAGTTATGGTGAAGCTTTCTTT.

This chain joins TRBV19 and TRBJ1-5; tentatively, D is TRBD1 (6 bases). V shed 1 base and J shed 3 bases, with 19 bases lying between them. Germline assignment: CDR1 LNHDA and CDR2 SQIVND (reference sequence). This CDR3 spans 18 amino acids. The DNA of the CDR3 is TGTGCCAGTAGTATAGCCGTCCGTGGGGGACACCACAATCAGCCCCAGCATTTT. Its protein is CASSIAVRGGHHNQPQHF.

V is TRBV29-1 and J is TRBJ2-1, with D maybe TRBD1 (5 bases). The length of the CDR3 is 12 residues. Germline CDR1 reads SQVTM; CDR2 reads ANQGSEA. For the CDR3, the DNA is TGCGTCTGGGGCCAGGCCTACAATGAGCAGTTCTTC. Translating it yields CVWGQAYNEQFF.

The rearrangement uses TRBV30 and TRBJ2-1; 7 nucleotides align to TRBD2. The CDR3 is 13 amino acids. Germline-derived CDR1 and CDR2 are GTSNPN and SVGIG (reference sequence). The V gene end was trimmed by 4 bases and the J gene end by 3 bases; junction bases not matched to a gene: 3. The CDR3: CAWTSGIYNEQFF. CDR3 bases: TGTGCCTGGACCAGCGGGATCTACAATGAGCAGTTCTTC.

This clone was detected once. The V gene is TRBV10-3, the J gene TRBJ2-7; a possible D gene is TRBD2 (6 bases). There are 16 residues in the CDR3. Germline-derived CDR1 and CDR2 are ENHRY and SYGVKD. V gave up 0 bases and J gave up 1 base, with 13 bases separating them. The CDR3 here is CAISESTPGRSYEQYF. The CDR3 DNA follows: TGTGCCATCAGTGAGTCGACGCCGGGGAGGTCCTACGAGCAGTACTTC.

The chain joins TRBV10-3 to TRBJ2-3; D tentatively fits TRBD1 or TRBD2 (5 bases each). The V end lost 6 bases, the J end lost 0 bases, and 10 bases lay between the germline ends. The CDR3 consists of 14 residues. Germline assignment: CDR1 ENHRY and CDR2 SYGVKD. The DNA for the CDR3 is TGTGCCATCAGGGGGGACGCTAGCACAGATACGCAGTATTTT. As protein: CAIRGDASTDTQYF.

The chain carries TRBV5-4 and TRBJ1-1; D remains ambiguous. This CDR3 comprises 13 residues. V shed 4 bases and J shed 1 base, with 8 bases lying between them. Germline-derived CDR1 and CDR2 are SGHNT and YYREEE (reference sequence). The CDR3: CASSRVGNTEAFF. The CDR3 DNA is TGTGCCAGCAGCCGGGTAGGGAACACTGAAGCTTTCTTT.

This chain links TRBV7-2 with TRBJ2-1; D is perhaps TRBD2 (6 bases). Trimming took off 1 base at V and 7 bases at J, with 14 bases between the two ends. CDR1 is SGHTA, CDR2 FQGNSA, per germline. CDR3 length: 15 residues. This CDR3 is CASSLESGGVNEQFF. The CDR3, as DNA: TGTGCCAGCAGCTTAGAGTCCGGGGGAGTTAATGAGCAGTTCTTC.

The CDR3 region has the DNA TGTGCCAGCTCACCAAGGACAGGGGACTTCAACTATGGCTACACCTTC. Translation gives CASSPRTGDFNYGYTF. The chain has TRBV18 and TRBJ1-2; 9 bases are a match to TRBD1. CDR3 length equals 16 residues. The trim removed 2 bases at V and 2 bases at J, leaving 6 bases unmatched. Per the germline V gene, CDR1 is KGHSH and CDR2 is LQKENI.

The rearrangement uses TRBV5-8 and TRBJ2-7; D is ambiguous. There are 11 residues in the CDR3. Trimming left V 0 bases short and J 3 bases short, with 1 base between. Germline assignment: CDR1 SGHTS and CDR2 YDEGEE. The CDR3 nucleotides are TGTGCCAGCAGCTTGGACTACGAGCAGTACTTC. It translates to CASSLDYEQYF.

The V and J genes are TRBV11-1 and TRBJ2-5, with D uncertain. The V gene lost 5 bases and the J gene lost 4 bases, with 17 bases spanning the gap. The CDR3 loop spans 15 amino acids. Germline V CDR1 and CDR2: SGHAT, FQDESV (reference sequence). In DNA form, the CDR3 reads TGTGCCAGCAGCCTATCAAACGGGCCCAGAGAGACCCAGTACTTC. Amino acids: CASSLSNGPRETQYF.

This chain links TRBV9 with TRBJ2-5; TRBD2 is a possible D gene (6 bases). The CDR3 spans 14 residues. The V end lost 2 bases, the J end lost 1 base, and 9 bases lay between the germline ends. Germline V CDR1 and CDR2: SGDLS, YYNGEE. Here the CDR3 reads CASSVGGTQETQYF. The CDR3 DNA sequence: TGTGCCAGCAGCGTCGGGGGAACCCAAGAGACCCAGTACTTC.

With respect to this clone: At one of its ends the junction is not consistent with the germline gene, which may arise from a read error. The rearrangement joins TRBV7-7 to TRBJ2-3, with TRBD1 identical over 11 bases. Germline CDR1 SSHAT, CDR2 FNYEAQ (reference sequence). The CDR3 runs 15 residues. The CDR3 DNA is TGTGCTAGCAGCTTGGGACAGGGGGTCGCAGATACGCAGTATTTT. It encodes CASSLGQGVADTQYF. Full variable domain (outside the CDR3, taken from reference TRBV7-7 and TRBJ2-3): GAGVSQSPRYKVTKRGQDVTLRCDPISSHATLYWYQQALGQGPEFLTYFNYEAQPDKSGLPSDRFSAERPEGSISTLTIQRTEQRDSAMYRCASSLGQGVADTQYFGPGTRLTVL.